A selection of T cell receptor beta chains follows, all from one sample in a study of cytomegalovirus exposure and HLA in healthy donors. Only in-frame clones appear in the TCRdb table, and some are missing; sequencing was by immunoSEQ multiplex PCR. This table has 200,000 to 250,000 clones, around 80% appearing once. The sequencing input was PBMCs. The source of these receptors is a woman aged 55 to 70 in good health and CMV-seropositive. The CDR3 runs from the conserved cysteine through the conserved F or W. Fields, in order: V gene, J gene, D gene, clone size, CDR3 protein, CDR3 DNA. The D gene is left open where the match is weak. The size field is filled for only some rows; it gives once, few, many or a size class.

V: TRBV7-8; J: TRBJ2-3; D: TRBD2; size: NA; CDR3: CASSLVIAGGLGTDTQYF; DNA: TGTGCCAGCAGCTTAGTGATAGCGGGAGGGCTTGGCACAGATACGCAGTATTTT
V: TRBV5-1; J: TRBJ2-2; D: TRBD1; size: NA; CDR3: CASSSVTGGDTGELFF; DNA: TGCGCCAGCAGCTCCGTGACAGGGGGCGACACCGGGGAGCTGTTTTTT
V: TRBV28; J: TRBJ2-1; D: TRBD1; size: once; CDR3: CASLQGGQVYNEQFF; DNA: TGTGCCAGCCTCCAGGGGGGACAGGTCTACAATGAGCAGTTCTTC
V: TRBV2; J: TRBJ1-2; D: NA; size: once; CDR3: CASSESRTRADGYTF; DNA: TGTGCCAGCAGTGAATCTAGGACGCGAGCGGATGGCTACACCTTC
V: TRBV4-3; J: TRBJ2-7; D: TRBD1; size: once; CDR3: CASSPRTGSYEQYF; DNA: TGCGCCAGCAGCCCTCGGACAGGGTCCTACGAGCAGTACTTC
V: TRBV5-3; J: TRBJ1-2; D: NA; size: NA; CDR3: CARSFHQGKGYGYTF; DNA: TGTGCCAGAAGCTTTCACCAGGGAAAAGGGTATGGCTACACCTTC
V: TRBV29-1; J: TRBJ1-2; D: NA; size: NA; CDR3: CSVVGGANYGYTF; DNA: TGCAGCGTTGTCGGTGGAGCTAACTATGGCTACACCTTC
V: TRBV5-1; J: TRBJ1-1; D: NA; size: NA; CDR3: CASSFSFLNTEAFF; DNA: TGCGCCAGCAGCTTCTCTTTTCTGAACACTGAAGCTTTCTTT
V: TRBV28; J: TRBJ1-1; D: NA; size: NA; CDR3: CASSLEWETEAFF; DNA: TGTGCCAGCAGTTTGGAGTGGGAGACTGAAGCTTTCTTT
V: TRBV5-1; J: TRBJ2-1; D: TRBD1; size: few; CDR3: CASSGGDRPYNEQFF; DNA: TGCGCCAGCAGCGGAGGGGACAGGCCCTACAATGAGCAGTTCTTC
V: TRBV7-2; J: TRBJ2-1; D: TRBD2; size: NA; CDR3: CASSLGLAATYNEQFF; DNA: TGTGCCAGCAGCTTGGGTCTAGCGGCTACCTACAATGAGCAGTTCTTC
V: TRBV30; J: TRBJ1-2; D: NA; size: NA; CDR3: CAWKGGAPGYTF; DNA: TGTGCCTGGAAGGGGGGGGCGCCTGGCTACACCTTC
V: TRBV29-1; J: TRBJ2-5; D: TRBD2; size: NA; CDR3: CSAPIAGGETQYF; DNA: TGCAGCGCCCCGATAGCGGGAGGAGAGACCCAGTACTTC
V: TRBV6-5; J: TRBJ2-1; D: TRBD2; size: NA; CDR3: CASSSLAGKWNEQFF; DNA: TGTGCCAGCAGTTCTTTAGCGGGAAAGTGGAATGAGCAGTTCTTC
V: TRBV6-5; J: TRBJ1-2; D: NA; size: NA; CDR3: CASRPGRGDVYGYTF; DNA: TGTGCCAGCAGGCCAGGACGCGGGGACGTCTATGGCTACACCTTC
V: TRBV5-4; J: TRBJ2-7; D: NA; size: few; CDR3: CASSFNRASSYEQYF; DNA: TGTGCCAGCAGCTTTAACAGGGCGAGCTCCTACGAGCAGTACTTC
V: TRBV6-5; J: TRBJ2-7; D: NA; size: NA; CDR3: CASSSAGTRTYEQYF; DNA: TGTGCCAGCAGCTCCGCCGGGACACGGACCTACGAGCAGTACTTC
V: TRBV5-1; J: TRBJ1-4; D: NA; size: NA; CDR3: CASSQGGRHRGEKLFF; DNA: TGCGCCAGCAGCCAGGGAGGGCGGCACCGAGGGGAAAAACTGTTTTTT
V: TRBV6-1; J: TRBJ2-7; D: TRBD1; size: NA; CDR3: CASSEISGTVEEQYF; DNA: TGTGCCAGCAGTGAAATTTCAGGGACAGTCGAGGAGCAGTACTTC
V: TRBV5-1; J: TRBJ2-2; D: TRBD2; size: NA; CDR3: CASSLGTSGTGELFF; DNA: TGCGCCAGCAGCTTGGGGACTAGCGGGACCGGGGAGCTGTTTTTT
V: TRBV5-4; J: TRBJ2-7; D: TRBD2; size: NA; CDR3: CASSLGLAGVGEQYF; DNA: TGTGCCAGCAGCCTGGGACTAGCGGGAGTAGGCGAGCAGTACTTC
V: TRBV7-9; J: TRBJ2-1; D: TRBD2; size: NA; CDR3: CASSGTSGRAHEQFF; DNA: TGTGCCAGCAGTGGTACTAGCGGGAGGGCGCATGAGCAGTTCTTC
V: TRBV4-1; J: TRBJ2-3; D: NA; size: NA; CDR3: CASSQVRLVRADTQYF; DNA: TGCGCCAGCAGCCAAGTAAGGCTGGTTCGGGCAGATACGCAGTATTTT
V: TRBV6-5; J: TRBJ1-1; D: NA; size: NA; CDR3: CASSYAIDGETEAFF; DNA: TGTGCCAGCAGTTACGCGATCGACGGGGAAACTGAAGCTTTCTTT
V: TRBV19; J: TRBJ2-1; D: TRBD1; size: NA; CDR3: CASSIVGTGVYNEQFF; DNA: TGTGCCAGTAGTATTGTGGGGACAGGGGTTTACAATGAGCAGTTCTTC
V: TRBV7-9; J: TRBJ2-6; D: NA; size: few; CDR3: CASSSPRSGANVLTF; DNA: TGTGCCAGCAGCTCGCCCAGGTCTGGGGCCAACGTCCTGACTTTC
V: TRBV2; J: TRBJ2-7; D: TRBD1; size: NA; CDR3: CASSGQGARGLSYEQYF; DNA: TGTGCCAGCAGTGGACAGGGGGCGCGGGGGCTATCCTACGAGCAGTACTTC
V: TRBV28; J: TRBJ1-1; D: NA; size: NA; CDR3: CASSWATVNTEAFF; DNA: TGTGCCAGCAGTTGGGCGACAGTAAACACTGAAGCTTTCTTT